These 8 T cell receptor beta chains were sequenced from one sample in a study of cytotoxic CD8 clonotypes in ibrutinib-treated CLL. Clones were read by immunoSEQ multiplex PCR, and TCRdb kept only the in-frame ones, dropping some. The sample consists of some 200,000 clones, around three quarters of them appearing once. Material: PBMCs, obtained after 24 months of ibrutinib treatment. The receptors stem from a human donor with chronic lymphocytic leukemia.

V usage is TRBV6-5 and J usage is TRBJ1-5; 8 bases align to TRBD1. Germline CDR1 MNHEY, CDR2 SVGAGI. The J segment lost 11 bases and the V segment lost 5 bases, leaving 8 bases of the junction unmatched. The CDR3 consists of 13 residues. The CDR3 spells CASSGQGKMAQHF. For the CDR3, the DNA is TGTGCCAGCAGTGGACAGGGAAAAATGGCCCAGCATTTT.

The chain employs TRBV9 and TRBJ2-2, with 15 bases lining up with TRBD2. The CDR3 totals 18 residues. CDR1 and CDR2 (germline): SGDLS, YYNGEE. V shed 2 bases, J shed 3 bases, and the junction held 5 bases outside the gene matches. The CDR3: CASSVFRTSGRDTGELFF. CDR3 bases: TGTGCCAGCAGCGTCTTCCGGACTAGCGGGAGGGACACCGGGGAGCTGTTTTTT.

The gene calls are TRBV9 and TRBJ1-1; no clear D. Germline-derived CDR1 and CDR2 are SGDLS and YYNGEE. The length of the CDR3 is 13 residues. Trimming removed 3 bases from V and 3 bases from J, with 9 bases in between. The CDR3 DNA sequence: TGTGCCAGCAGCGACATCCGGGACACTGAAGCTTTCTTT. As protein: CASSDIRDTEAFF.

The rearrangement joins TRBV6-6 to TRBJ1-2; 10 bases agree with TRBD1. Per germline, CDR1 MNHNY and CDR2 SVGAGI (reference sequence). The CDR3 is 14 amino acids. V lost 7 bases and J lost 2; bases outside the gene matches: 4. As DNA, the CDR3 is TGTGCCAGCACCAAGACAGGGGGCAACTATGGCTACACCTTC. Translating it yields CASTKTGGNYGYTF.

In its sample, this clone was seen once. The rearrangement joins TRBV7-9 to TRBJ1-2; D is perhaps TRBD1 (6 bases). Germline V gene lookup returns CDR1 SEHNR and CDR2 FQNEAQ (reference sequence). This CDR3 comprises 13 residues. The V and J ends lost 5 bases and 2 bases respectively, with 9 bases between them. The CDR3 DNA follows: TGTGCCAGCAGCGGGGGCGCAAACTATGGCTACACCTTC. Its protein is CASSGGANYGYTF.

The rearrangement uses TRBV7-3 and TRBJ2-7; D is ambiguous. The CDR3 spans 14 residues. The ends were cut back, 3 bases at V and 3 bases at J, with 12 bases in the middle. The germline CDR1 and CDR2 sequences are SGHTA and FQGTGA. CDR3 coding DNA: TGTGCCAGCAGCTTCCAGTCTGGAGACTACGAGCAGTACTTC. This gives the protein CASSFQSGDYEQYF.

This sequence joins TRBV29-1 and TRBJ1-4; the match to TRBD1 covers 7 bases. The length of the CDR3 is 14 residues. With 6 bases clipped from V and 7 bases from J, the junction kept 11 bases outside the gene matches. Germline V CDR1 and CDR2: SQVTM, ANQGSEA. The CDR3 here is CSVYVRGRVEKLFF. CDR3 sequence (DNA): TGCAGCGTGTATGTAAGGGGGCGGGTTGAAAAACTGTTTTTT.

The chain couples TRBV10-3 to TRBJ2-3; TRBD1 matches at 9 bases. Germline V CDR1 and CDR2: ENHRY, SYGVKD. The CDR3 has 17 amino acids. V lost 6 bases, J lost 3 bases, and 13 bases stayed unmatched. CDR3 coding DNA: TGTGCCATCAGGAACTACCGGGACAGGGCTATGACAGATACGCAGTATTTT. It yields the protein CAIRNYRDRAMTDTQYF.